These 21 T cell receptor beta chains originate from one sample sequenced in a study of cytomegalovirus exposure and HLA in healthy donors. Primers included in the PCR were 60 Vbeta and 13 Jbeta primers. Some clones are missing from TCRdb's copy, which holds only in-frame ones; the method was immunoSEQ multiplex PCR. The table records 150,000 to 200,000 clones, less than 90% of them present only once. The sequenced sample consisted of PBMCs. Every receptor here comes from a male donor in good health and CMV-seropositive.

The V gene is TRBV7-2, the J gene TRBJ2-7; 7 bases map to TRBD2. From germline, CDR1 is SGHTA and CDR2 FQGNSA. The V gene end was trimmed by 2 bases and the J gene end by 0 bases; junction bases not matched to a gene: 4. The CDR3 runs to 15 residues. CDR3 residues: CASSLYPGGSYEQYF. CDR3 in DNA: TGTGCCAGCAGCTTATACCCGGGGGGCTCCTACGAGCAGTACTTC.

On this clone itself: Other nucleotide sequences in the sample specify the same CDR3. V is TRBV28 and J is TRBJ2-5; 7 positions agree with TRBD1. This CDR3 region has 16 residues. Per the germline V gene, CDR1 is MDHEN and CDR2 is SYDVKM. The V and J ends lost 5 bases and 1 base, in that order; junction bases with no gene match: 10. As DNA, the CDR3 is TGTGCCAGCAGTCCCGGACAGGCTGGGCCCCAAGAGACCCAGTACTTC. It translates to CASSPGQAGPQETQYF.

This clone occurred a few times. V gene TRBV2 combines with J gene TRBJ1-4, with unresolved D. CDR1 SNHLY and CDR2 FYNNEI come from the germline V gene. The CDR3 contains 13 residues. V lost 6 bases, J lost 7 bases, and 12 bases lay in between. CDR3 DNA: TGTGCCAGCAGCCCCGGTCGGGGTGAAAAACTGTTTTTT. Translation gives CASSPGRGEKLFF. Based on the CDR3 plus reference TRBV2 and TRBJ1-4, the full variable domain is EPEVTQTPSHQVTQMGQEVILRCVPISNHLYFYWYRQILGQKVEFLVSFYNNEISEKSEIFDDQFSVERPDGSNFTLKIRSTKLEDSAMYFCASSPGRGEKLFFGSGTQLSVL.

This clone was seen a single time. The chain is built from TRBV5-8 and TRBJ2-7; D possibly corresponds to TRBD2 (6 bases). The V gene's germline CDR1 is SGHTS and CDR2 YDEGEE. Trimming shortened V by 7 bases and J by 2 bases, and 13 bases separated the two germline ends. This CDR3 has 13 residues. The CDR3 DNA reads as TGTGCCAGCCCCCCCGGGAGTCCCTACGAGCAGTACTTC. It encodes CASPPGSPYEQYF. Filled out from reference TRBV5-8 and TRBJ2-7, the complete variable domain reads EAGVTQSPTHLIKTRGQQATLRCSPISGHTSVYWYQQALGLGLQFLLWYDEGEERNRGNFPPRFSGRQFPNYSSELNVNALELEDSALYLCASPPGSPYEQYFGPGTRLTVT.

V is TRBV5-1 and J is TRBJ1-1; 7 nucleotides agree with TRBD1. With 1 base clipped from V and 6 bases from J, the junction kept 6 bases outside the gene matches. CDR3 length equals 14 residues. Germline CDR1 reads SGHRS; CDR2 reads YFSETQ. CDR3 region: CASSLTGVSSEAFF. As DNA, the CDR3 is TGCGCCAGCAGCTTGACAGGGGTGTCATCTGAAGCTTTCTTT.

This clone was recorded only once. The rearrangement uses TRBV5-6 and TRBJ2-2; unclear D gene. V was shortened by 0 bases and J by 4 bases, with 4 bases between the two germline ends. Germline-derived CDR1 and CDR2 are SGHDT and YYEEEE. The CDR3 runs 13 residues. The DNA for the CDR3 is TGTGCCAGCAGCTTGGGCAGCACCGGGGAGCTGTTTTTT. Amino acids: CASSLGSTGELFF.

This chain joins TRBV11-3 and TRBJ2-2; 8 bases agree with TRBD2. The J segment lost 6 bases and the V segment lost 5 bases, leaving 11 bases of the junction unmatched. Germline V gene lookup returns CDR1 SGHNT and CDR2 YENEEA. The CDR3 is 16 amino acids. The CDR3 reads CASSPTGTSGSGELFF. CDR3 coding DNA: TGTGCCAGCAGCCCTACCGGGACTAGTGGCTCCGGGGAGCTGTTTTTT.

The chain combines TRBV6-6 with TRBJ2-7, with 8 bases identical to TRBD1. V shed 10 bases, J shed 0 bases, and the junction held 8 bases outside the gene matches. The CDR3 has 14 amino acids. The germline V gene has CDR1 MNHNY and CDR2 SVGAGI (reference sequence). The CDR3 here is CATANGQGSYEQYF. The CDR3 DNA follows: TGTGCCACCGCAAACGGACAGGGCTCCTACGAGCAGTACTTC.

J is TRBJ2-7 and V is TRBV9; 9 nucleotides agree with TRBD2. V lost 0 bases and J lost 2; bases outside the gene matches: 0. The CDR3 is 14 amino acids. In germline, CDR1 is SGDLS, CDR2 YYNGEE. CDR3 amino acids: CASSVGGRAYEQYF. The CDR3 nucleotides read TGTGCCAGCAGCGTAGGCGGGAGGGCCTACGAGCAGTACTTC.

A single count supports this clone. This sequence joins TRBV18 and TRBJ2-5; TRBD1 might be the D (6 bases). Germline CDR1 reads KGHSH; CDR2 reads LQKENI. CDR3 size: 12 residues. V lost 4 bases, J lost 3 bases, and 6 bases lay in between. Here the CDR3 reads CASSQGEETQYF. Written as DNA, the CDR3 is TGTGCCAGCTCACAGGGGGAAGAGACCCAGTACTTC.

Here the CDR3 DNA reads TGTGCCAGCAGCCCAATAGCGGGAGGAGTTGCGGAGCAGTTCTTC. This encodes CASSPIAGGVAEQFF. The gene calls are TRBV6-1 and TRBJ2-1; the match to TRBD2 covers 10 bases. J gave up 10 bases and V 6 bases, and 12 bases lay outside the gene matches. Germline CDR1 and CDR2: MNHNS and SASEGT. The CDR3 loop spans 15 amino acids.

The chain carries TRBV21-1 and TRBJ2-3; the tabulated D call, TRBD2, remains unverified against the DNA. TRBV21-1 corresponds to a pseudogene. This CDR3 comprises 15 residues. The CDR3 spells CASSLADDSTDTQYF. In nucleotides, the CDR3 is TGTGCCAGCAGCCTAGCGGACGACAGCACAGATACGCAGTATTTT.

This clone was observed a handful of times. The gene calls are TRBV9 and TRBJ2-7; 7 bases fit TRBD1. V gave up 4 bases and J gave up 3 bases; unmatched junction bases: 4. The CDR3 contains 13 residues. Germline values: CDR1 SGDLS, CDR2 YYNGEE. The CDR3 sequence is CASSTGTDYEQYF. CDR3 nucleotide sequence: TGTGCCAGCAGCACAGGGACAGACTACGAGCAGTACTTC.

This chain uses TRBV12-5 with TRBJ2-7; D perhaps matches TRBD1 (6 bases). The V end lost 6 bases, the J end lost 3 bases, and 12 bases lay between the germline ends. Germline CDR1 and CDR2: LGHNT and FRNRAP. CDR3 length: 13 amino acids. For the CDR3, the DNA is TGTGCTAGTGGCCTTTCGACAGGCTACGAGCAGTACTTC. It specifies CASGLSTGYEQYF.

The chain links TRBV9 to TRBJ1-2, with D possibly matching TRBD1 (5 bases). V was clipped by 4 bases and J by 6 bases, with 22 bases between them. The germline V gene has CDR1 SGDLS and CDR2 YYNGEE. The CDR3 length is 16 residues. CDR3 sequence (DNA): TGTGCCAGCAGCCCCGTACACACAGGAATCAGCGATGGCTACACCTTC. Translation: CASSPVHTGISDGYTF.

The J gene is TRBJ1-2, the V gene TRBV6-5; no definite D call. Trimming cost V 4 bases and J 4 bases, with 19 bases left between them. CDR3 length equals 16 residues. Germline V gene data show CDR1 as MNHEY and CDR2 as SVGAGI. The CDR3 spells CASSSPPLLMRYGYTF. The CDR3 nucleotides read TGTGCCAGCAGTTCCCCGCCCCTTTTAATGCGCTATGGCTACACCTTC.

This clone was seen a single time. V is TRBV7-9 and J is TRBJ2-1; TRBD2 aligns across 16 bases. V was clipped by 5 bases and J by 0 bases; unmatched bases: 7. CDR1 is SEHNR, CDR2 FQNEAQ, per germline (reference sequence). This CDR3 has 19 residues. In DNA form, the CDR3 reads TGTGCCAGCAGCCACCCAGGGACTAGCGGGAGGGGCTCCTACAATGAGCAGTTCTTC. Amino acid sequence: CASSHPGTSGRGSYNEQFF.

The rearrangement joins TRBV21-1 to TRBJ2-4; the D segment call TRBD2 is taken from the table without a DNA check. TRBV21-1 is recorded as a pseudogene. The CDR3 is made up of 16 amino acids. The CDR3 DNA follows: TGTGCCAGCAGCAAACCCGGGGGGCTCGCCAAAAACATTCAGTACTTC. As protein: CASSKPGGLAKNIQYF.

The chain links TRBV5-1 to TRBJ2-1; 9 bases match TRBD1. V lost 4 bases, J lost 5 bases, and 1 base stayed unmatched. The CDR3 has 13 amino acids. The germline CDR1 and CDR2 sequences are SGHRS and YFSETQ. This CDR3 reads CASSRQGDNEQFF. In nucleotides, the CDR3 is TGCGCCAGCAGCCGACAGGGGGACAATGAGCAGTTCTTC. Drawing the rest from reference TRBV5-1 and TRBJ2-1, the complete variable domain is KAGVTQTPRYLIKTRGQQVTLSCSPISGHRSVSWYQQTPGQGLQFLFEYFSETQRNKGNFPGRFSGRQFSNSRSEMNVSTLELGDSALYLCASSRQGDNEQFFGPGTRLTVL.

The rearrangement uses TRBV6-6 and TRBJ1-1, with 9 bases lining up with TRBD1. Germline lookup yields CDR1 MNHNY and CDR2 SVGAGI (reference sequence). The CDR3 runs 15 residues. The ends lost 4 bases at V and 4 bases at J; junction bases unmatched: 7. DNA for the CDR3: TGTGCCAGCAGTTTCACCGGGACAGGGACCACTGAAGCTTTCTTT. It yields the protein CASSFTGTGTTEAFF.

The chain links TRBV6-5 to TRBJ2-1; the match to TRBD2 covers 8 bases. J lost 5 bases, V lost 8 bases, and 8 bases had no gene match. Germline V CDR1 and CDR2: MNHEY, SVGAGI. CDR3 size: 14 residues. CDR3 region: CASRLTSAHNEQFF. The CDR3 region has the DNA TGTGCCAGCCGCCTGACTAGCGCCCACAATGAGCAGTTCTTC.